This TCR beta chain was found in a study of blood T cell repertoires in COVID-19. The V gene's germline CDR1 is PRHDT and CDR2 FYEKMQ (reference sequence). Trimming cost V 5 bases and J 4 bases; bases outside gene matches: 3. This CDR3 region has 15 residues. The repertoire was sequenced with immunoSEQ multiplex PCR; TCRdb's copy has only in-frame clones and lacks some. The sample records hundreds of thousands of clones, 88% being singletons. V usage is TRBV13 and J usage is TRBJ2-7; 15 nucleotides line up with TRBD2. Sequencing was carried out using peripheral blood. The clonotype was recovered from a woman in her 70s with COVID-19, enrolled during active disease. The CDR3 is CASSPGTSGGYEQYF. CDR3 nucleotides: TGTGCCAGCAGCCCCGGGACTAGCGGGGGGTACGAGCAGTACTTC.